Below, 27 T cell receptor beta chains from the same sample are listed, as sequenced in a study. One entry per CDR3 protein results from TCRdb running MiXCR on the 5' RACE reads. The data show about 40,000 distinct CDR3 sequences, with approximately 30% seen just once and approximately 4.1% held by the top ten. The sequenced material came from tumor-infiltrating memory CD4+ T cells sorted from the breast tumor. Subset specified: memory CD4+ T cells, CD4+CD45RO+CD25-. The receptors here all came from a female donor with breast cancer.

This clonotype was observed at least ten times. The CDR3 region is CATSFQGASEQFF. The CDR3 region has the DNA TGTGCCACCTCTTTTCAGGGGGCGAGTGAGCAGTTCTTC. The chain carries TRBV12-3 or TRBV12-4 and TRBJ2-1; 8 bases are shared with TRBD1. V trimming: 10 bases; J trimming: 9 bases; junction bases outside the gene matches: 11. This CDR3 has 13 residues.

As regards this clonotype: A single base separates this from a much larger clone, so it may be a read error. The limits of the CDR3 on the DNA are not certain, so only TCRdb's listed CDR3 is given. V usage is TRBV20-1 and J usage is TRBJ1-2; the table assigns TRBD1, which was not confirmed against the DNA. Both ends counted, the CDR3 spans 14 residues. Germline V lookup: CDR1 DFQATT, CDR2 SNEGSKA (reference sequence). The CDR3 reads CSTSGQLTNYGYTF.

This clonotype was observed many times. The CDR3 bases are TGCAGTGCTAGAGATCCCTTCACTGAAGCTTTCTTT. Its protein product is CSARDPFTEAFF. This chain uses TRBV20-1 with TRBJ1-1; D not resolved. This CDR3 region has 12 residues. Trimming stripped 0 bases from V and 4 bases from J, with 6 bases between. The germline gives CDR1 DFQATT, CDR2 SNEGSKA (reference sequence).

The gene calls are TRBV27 and TRBJ1-6; 10 bases line up with TRBD1. CDR3 length: 14 amino acids. Germline loops: CDR1 MNHEY, CDR2 SMNVEV (reference sequence). The V gene end was trimmed by 5 bases and the J gene end by 9 bases; junction bases not matched to a gene: 4. CDR3 region: CASSNDRGLSPLHF. The CDR3 DNA is TGTGCCAGCAGTAACGACAGGGGGCTTTCACCCCTCCACTTT.

The chain links TRBV7-3 to TRBJ2-3; TRBD2 aligns across 7 bases. The CDR3 runs 13 residues. Germline trimming cut 2 bases from V and 9 bases from J; bases unmatched to any gene: 5. Germline V gene sequence: CDR1 SGHTA, CDR2 FQGTGA. The CDR3 DNA reads as TGTGCCAGCAGCTTATCGACGGGAGGCACGCAGTATTTT. Protein product: CASSLSTGGTQYF.

The rearrangement uses TRBV10-2 and TRBJ2-3; 7 bases map to TRBD2. This CDR3 is 15 amino acids long. Unmatched junction bases numbered 7, after V lost 6 bases and J lost 1 base. CDR1 WSHSY and CDR2 SAAADI come from the germline V gene. The CDR3 loop reads CASRGGARGTDTQYF. The CDR3 nucleotides are TGCGCCAGCAGGGGAGGGGCGCGGGGCACAGATACGCAGTATTTT.

Remarks on this clonotype: Mismatch with germline at one junction end may stem from a read error. The gene calls are TRBV5-1 and TRBJ2-1; 7 bases are shared with TRBD1. CDR1 is SGHRS and CDR2 is YFSETQ in the germline V gene. This CDR3 spans 16 amino acids. This chain's CDR3 is CVSSTGVQGFFDEQFF. The CDR3 DNA follows: TGCGTCAGCAGCACCGGTGTACAGGGGTTTTTCGATGAGCAGTTCTTC. The full variable domain, completed using reference TRBV5-1 and TRBJ2-1, is KAGVTQTPRYLIKTRGQQVTLSCSPISGHRSVSWYQQTPGQGLQFLFEYFSETQRNKGNFPGRFSGRQFSNSRSEMNVSTLELGDSALYLCVSSTGVQGFFDEQFFGPGTRLTVL.

V gene TRBV5-4 combines with J gene TRBJ1-6; 7 bases agree with TRBD1. V dropped 4 bases and J dropped 7; count of bases not matched to a gene: 8. Germline V lookup: CDR1 SGHNT, CDR2 YYREEE (reference sequence). This CDR3 comprises 15 residues. CDR3 in amino acids: CASSAPGTANSPLHF. CDR3 nucleotides: TGTGCCAGCAGCGCACCCGGGACAGCAAATTCACCCCTCCACTTT.

This chain connects TRBV6-2 or TRBV6-3 to TRBJ2-1; 13 bases align to TRBD2. The CDR3 consists of 15 residues. With V trimmed by 2 bases and J by 9 bases, 4 bases remained unmatched. Germline V gene data show CDR1 as MNHEY and CDR2 as SVGEGT. The chain's CDR3 is CASSYAGTSGIEQFF. The CDR3 region has the DNA TGTGCCAGCAGTTACGCAGGGACTAGCGGGATTGAGCAGTTCTTC.

This clonotype was counted ten times or more. The CDR3 DNA is TGTGCCACCTTGGAGGGTAAGGGTGAAGCTTTCTTT. Amino acids: CATLEGKGEAFF. The rearrangement joins TRBV6-5 to TRBJ1-1; D ambiguous. The CDR3 spans 12 residues. CDR1 is MNHEY, CDR2 SVGAGI, per germline. The V end lost 10 bases, the J end lost 7 bases, and 16 bases lay between the germline ends.

This clonotype has a single count. The gene calls are TRBV5-4 and TRBJ2-1; D is ambiguous. CDR3 length equals 14 residues. V was pared by 4 bases and J by 6 bases, with 14 bases between. Per the germline V gene, CDR1 is SGHNT and CDR2 is YYREEE (reference sequence). CDR3 loop: CASSPSGWVNEQFF. The CDR3 region has the DNA TGTGCCAGCAGCCCGTCCGGGTGGGTCAATGAGCAGTTCTTC.

A note on this clonotype: Since no conserved phenylalanine or tryptophan closes the CDR3, a read error is the likely cause. The CDR3 spells CASSLVGTGKGDTEAFL. DNA for the CDR3: TGCGCCAGCAGCTTGGTAGGGACAGGGAAAGGAGACACTGAAGCTTTCCTT. The gene calls are TRBV5-1 and TRBJ1-1; TRBD1 aligns across 9 bases. The germline gives CDR1 SGHRS, CDR2 YFSETQ. Trimming cost V 0 bases and J 3 bases; bases outside gene matches: 9. The CDR3 spans 17 residues.

This clonotype was observed a few times. The germline gene is not matched at one end of the junction; a read error may be the cause. This chain joins TRBV28 and TRBJ2-5, with TRBD1 identical over 8 bases. The CDR3 loop spans 11 amino acids. Germline lookup yields CDR1 MDHEN and CDR2 SYDVKM. This CDR3 reads CASSRRDRTFF. In DNA form, the CDR3 reads TGTGCCAGCAGTCGCCGGGACAGGACATTTTTC.

This clonotype was observed a few times. The V and J genes are TRBV7-2 and TRBJ2-2, with unresolved D. The CDR3 totals 12 residues. Trimming stripped 3 bases from V and 6 bases from J, with 5 bases between. Germline lookup yields CDR1 SGHTA and CDR2 FQGNSA. The DNA for the CDR3 is TGTGCCAGCAGCTTCCCGGCCGGGGAGCTGTTTTTT. Translation gives CASSFPAGELFF.

The rearrangement links TRBV12-3 or TRBV12-4 to TRBJ2-3; 7 positions match TRBD1. J lost 1 base, V lost 2 bases, and 3 bases had no gene match. The CDR3 runs to 15 residues. CDR3 nucleotides: TGTGCCAGCAGTTTACCGACAGGGCGCACAGATACGCAGTATTTT. Encoded protein: CASSLPTGRTDTQYF.

The J gene is TRBJ2-7, the V gene TRBV27; D is unresolved. Looked up from germline, CDR1 is MNHEY and CDR2 is SMNVEV (reference sequence). CDR3 size: 13 residues. The V and J ends lost 6 bases and 0 bases respectively, with 9 bases between them. In DNA form, the CDR3 reads TGTGCCAGCAGCCCGATTACCTCCTACGAGCAGTACTTC. This encodes CASSPITSYEQYF.

This clonotype came up a few times. V and J are TRBV7-2 and TRBJ2-7, with TRBD1 as a possible D gene (5 bases). CDR1 and CDR2 (germline): SGHTA, FQGNSA. This CDR3 is 13 amino acids long. Trimming removed 3 bases from V and 6 bases from J, with 12 bases in between. The CDR3 coding sequence is TGTGCCAGCAGCTTTAGACAGTGGGGCGAGCAGTACTTC. Translation: CASSFRQWGEQYF.

This clonotype ranks as medium-sized. The V call is TRBV10-2, the J call TRBJ2-1; D might be TRBD2 (6 bases). Trimming took off 3 bases at V and 6 bases at J, with 18 bases between the two ends. The CDR3 is 16 residues long. The V gene's germline CDR1 is WSHSY and CDR2 SAAADI. The CDR3 DNA reads TGCGCCAGCAGTGATAGGAGACTAGAGCAGACCAATGAGCAGTTCTTC. Translation gives CASSDRRLEQTNEQFF.

The table lists this clonotype with a few counts. J is TRBJ1-4 and V is TRBV7-9; no firm D call. CDR3 size: 18 residues. V lost 1 base and J lost 0, with 15 bases in between. Germline-derived CDR1 and CDR2 are SEHNR and FQNEAQ (reference sequence). The CDR3: CASSLGQSGFATNEKLFF. The CDR3 nucleotides are TGTGCCAGCAGCTTAGGCCAATCGGGTTTTGCAACTAATGAAAAACTGTTTTTT.

Concerning this clonotype: This may be a read error: a much more frequent sequence differs by one nucleotide. This chain uses TRBV12-3 or TRBV12-4 with TRBJ2-7; possibly TRBD2 for D (6 bases). Deletions cut 3 bases from V and 6 bases from J, with 12 bases between. The CDR3 covers 13 residues. The CDR3 DNA sequence: TGTGCCAGCAGTTTCGGGGGAGGAAGCGAGCAGTACTTC. It encodes CASSFGGGSEQYF.

There are many counts of this clonotype. The gene calls are TRBV29-1 and TRBJ1-1, with D tentatively TRBD1 (6 bases). The V gene lost 5 bases and the J gene lost 1 base, with 11 bases spanning the gap. Germline V gene lookup returns CDR1 SQVTM and CDR2 ANQGSEA. The CDR3 sequence is 13 residues long. The CDR3 protein is CSVQGIRNTEAFF. The CDR3, as DNA: TGCAGCGTTCAGGGGATTAGGAACACTGAAGCTTTCTTT.

This clonotype has more than one count but fewer than ten. The V and J genes are TRBV6-1 and TRBJ2-7; 8 nucleotides align to TRBD2. CDR3 length: 17 amino acids. V shed 3 bases and J 6 bases; nucleotides not matched to a gene: 16. Germline lookup yields CDR1 MNHNS and CDR2 SASEGT. DNA for the CDR3: TGTGCCAGCAGTGACGCGTTTGCGGGGGGCGCGATACCCGAGCAGTACTTC. Translating gives CASSDAFAGGAIPEQYF.

This clonotype was picked up a small number of times. The chain joins TRBV28 to TRBJ2-1, with 7 positions matching TRBD2. CDR1 and CDR2 from the germline V gene are MDHEN and SYDVKM. V lost 3 bases, J lost 2 bases, and 1 base stayed unmatched. The CDR3 is made up of 14 amino acids. The CDR3 region has the DNA TGTGCCAGCAGTTTTCGGGGGGCCTACAATGAGCAGTTCTTC. This sequence encodes CASSFRGAYNEQFF.

A note on this clonotype: One junction end does not reproduce the germline sequence, and a read error may be involved. In DNA form, the CDR3 reads TGTACCAGCAGCGACGGACCGGGAAATGAGCAGTTCTTC. Translated: CTSSDGPGNEQFF. This rearrangement joins TRBV7-8 to TRBJ2-1; D may be TRBD2 (5 bases). Looked up from germline, CDR1 is SGHVS and CDR2 is FQNEAQ. The CDR3 consists of 13 residues.

Only a few counts were recorded for this clonotype. The chain combines TRBV4-2 with TRBJ2-4; 7 bases fit TRBD1. CDR1 and CDR2 from the germline V gene are LGHNA and YNFKEQ. V lost 3 bases and J lost 2; bases outside the gene matches: 1. CDR3 length: 14 amino acids. CDR3 residues: CASSQTGPKNIQYF. The CDR3 nucleotides read TGTGCCAGCAGCCAGACAGGGCCCAAAAACATTCAGTACTTC.

The genes are TRBV12-3 or TRBV12-4 and TRBJ2-2; D could derive from TRBD1 or TRBD2 (5 bases each). CDR3 size: 15 residues. V lost 6 bases and J 1 base, leaving 12 bases between the germline ends. The DNA for the CDR3 is TGTGCCAGCAGCTGGGACGGGAAGAACACCGGGGAGCTGTTTTTT. This encodes CASSWDGKNTGELFF.

This clonotype was counted between two and nine times. This rearrangement joins TRBV4-3 to TRBJ1-6; a weak D match, TRBD1 (6 bases). Trimming took off 4 bases at V and 4 bases at J, with 20 bases between the two ends. The CDR3 totals 18 residues. Germline-derived CDR1 and CDR2 are LGHNA and YSLEER. CDR3: CASSRQGGPRDYNSPLHF. CDR3 bases: TGCGCCAGCAGCCGGCAAGGGGGGCCTCGCGATTATAATTCACCCCTCCACTTT.